This T cell receptor beta chain was recorded in a study of blood T cell repertoires in COVID-19. Turning to the study itself: PBMCs, B-cell-depleted T cells, or T cells provided the cDNA or gDNA that made up the material.

Participant-reported clinical history was the basis for cohort assignment. Cohort 3 donors were reported recovered after two negative PCRs, clearance, or symptom resolution. Original processing notes: Quantification of nucleated cells was approximated via reference gene primer amplification. The assay was immunoSEQ multiplex PCR, and TCRdb's table has in-frame clones only and misses some. Clonal size and the V and J genes are those of that table, whereas D and trimming came from the DNA. The data show some 320,000 clones, with around nine tenths seen just once and 2.6% held by the top ten. CDR3 length equals 16 residues. V lost 6 bases, J lost 7 bases, and 16 bases stayed unmatched. In germline, CDR1 is LNHDA, CDR2 SQIVND (reference sequence).

The receptor was derived from a man in his 60s who had recovered from COVID-19. The V call is TRBV19, the J call TRBJ2-7, with TRBD2 matching 9 bases. Sequencing was done on a sample of PBMCs or T cells enriched from blood (not recorded which). DNA for the CDR3: TGTGCCAGTAGGATCCGCGCGGGAGGGGGAGAGGTGGAGCAGTACTTC. Translating gives CASRIRAGGGEVEQYF.